The clone carrying this T cell receptor beta chain was seen many times. The antigen is undetermined. The data derive from a study of Graves' ophthalmopathy and Graves' hyperthyroidism. Whole-study findings and limits: Most thyroid clonotypes with frequency above 0.001 were detected in blood too.

TCR beta CDR3 regions were amplified from RNA transcripts. RT-PCR was first run with HTBI primers, then multiplex PCR in a second round. TCRdb used MiXCR to reprocess the multiplex PCR reads, holding one entry per CDR3 protein. The data contain more than 1,000,000 distinct CDR3 sequences, roughly 35% of them seen just once; the ten biggest clones take up roughly 10%. V dropped 7 bases and J dropped 7; count of bases not matched to a gene: 5. The CDR3 covers 12 residues. From germline, CDR1 is LNHDA and CDR2 SQIVND (reference sequence). Specimen: peripheral blood or thyroid tissue (not recorded which). The chain uses TRBV19 and TRBJ1-2; TRBD1 matches at 8 bases. The origin of this receptor is an adult man with Graves' hyperthyroidism. CDR3 in DNA: TGTGCCAGTAATCAGGGGGCCGGTGGCTACACCTTC. Translating gives CASNQGAGGYTF. Full variable domain (rest looked up from reference TRBV19 and TRBJ1-2): DGGITQSPKYLFRKEGQNVTLSCEQNLNHDAMYWYRQDPGQGLRLIYYSQIVNDFQKGDIAEGYSVSREKKESFPLTVTSAQKNPTAFYLCASNQGAGGYTFGSGTRLTVV.